These 4 T cell receptor beta chains were all obtained from the same sample, sequenced in a study of human T cells and chemical hapten exposure. TCRdb called the RACE reads again in MiXCR, with one record for every CDR3 protein. The sample shows 180,000 or so distinct CDR3 sequences, around 30% of them seen only once. Stated time point: pre-sensitization, week 0. Indicated treatment: therapeutic diphenylcyclopropenone sensitization with weekly scalp DPC. The source material was whole blood, sampled in connection with sensitization to the hapten diphenylcyclopropenone (DPC). These receptors originate from a woman aged 25 to 39 with alopecia areata. Some clones in this sample may be carry-over from other donors' samples.

CDR3 amino acids: CASSFAGDGYTF. The DNA for the CDR3 is TGTGCCAGCAGCTTCGCAGGAGATGGCTACACCTTC. The chain has TRBV7-2 and TRBJ1-2; unclear D gene. The CDR3 length is 12 residues. V lost 3 bases, J lost 6 bases, and 8 bases lay in between. Looked up from germline, CDR1 is SGHTA and CDR2 is FQGNSA.

This chain joins TRBV20-1 and TRBJ1-6, with D possibly being TRBD1 (5 bases). In germline, CDR1 is DFQATT, CDR2 SNEGSKA (reference sequence). CDR3 length: 13 residues. V was cut by 5 bases and J by 7 bases, with 12 bases left in between. CDR3 loop: CSAHTGGNSPLHF. CDR3 coding DNA: TGCAGTGCTCACACGGGGGGGAATTCACCCCTCCACTTT.

This clonotype showed up just a few times. J is TRBJ1-1 and V is TRBV20-1; tentative D call: TRBD1 (6 bases). CDR1 and CDR2 from the germline V gene are DFQATT and SNEGSKA (reference sequence). V lost 5 bases, J lost 3 bases, and 16 bases lay in between. The CDR3 runs 14 residues. CDR3 protein: CSASPQGWDTEAFF. CDR3 nucleotides: TGCAGTGCTTCACCCCAGGGGTGGGACACTGAAGCTTTCTTT.

The sample holds a few counts of this clonotype. V usage is TRBV20-1 and J usage is TRBJ1-5; possibly TRBD1 for D (6 bases). V lost 3 bases to trimming and J lost 6 bases, with 12 bases between them. Per germline, CDR1 DFQATT and CDR2 SNEGSKA (reference sequence). The CDR3 consists of 13 residues. CDR3 region: CSASAGAGQPQHF. DNA of the CDR3: TGCAGTGCTAGCGCGGGGGCGGGTCAGCCCCAGCATTTT.